Described below is a single T cell receptor (beta chain) sequence and its context. The antigen is unknown. Sequencing was performed with immunoSEQ multiplex PCR; in TCRdb, only in-frame clones are kept and a portion is missing. The sample has more than 90,000 clones; around 80% are singletons. These data come from a study of OX40 agonist ivuxolimab in advanced cancers. Study details: Eligibility rules accepted prior anti-PD-1, anti-PD-L1 or anti-CTLA-4 therapy, and 35% to 40% had some.

General study results and limits: Expanded clones were, on average, more numerous in CD8+ T cells than in CD4+. There were also nonresponders showing low normalized T-cell clonal expansion.

The V and J ends lost 0 bases and 2 bases respectively, with 8 bases between them. This CDR3 is built from 16 residues. Germline V gene sequence: CDR1 SEHNR, CDR2 FQNEAQ (reference sequence). The sequencing used CD4+ or CD8+ T cells sorted from blood, collected in a trial of the OX40 agonist ivuxolimab. The source is an adult with an advanced solid tumor such as melanoma, head and neck, liver or kidney cancer. V usage is TRBV7-9 and J usage is TRBJ2-6; no firm D call. CDR3 coding DNA: TGTGCCAGCAGCTTAGCGAAGAGTACTGGGGCCAACGTCCTGACTTTC. Translated: CASSLAKSTGANVLTF.